This T cell receptor (beta chain) derives from a study of CDR3 diversity in severe acne. By share, this clonotype counts as medium-sized. TCRdb ran MiXCR on the PCR reads and lists one entry per CDR3 protein. The data contain 79,000 or so distinct CDR3 sequences, under 55% of them singletons. The length of the CDR3 is 16 residues. V shed 5 bases, J shed 3 bases, and the junction held 6 bases outside the gene matches. Germline-derived CDR1 and CDR2 are SGHDT and YYEEEE. The V call is TRBV5-6, the J call TRBJ2-1; 12 nucleotides match TRBD2. The sample consisted of blood. This sequence originates from a male donor with severe acne vulgaris. The CDR3 region has the DNA TGTGCCAGCAGTCTTGGACTAGCGGGACACTACAATGAGCAGTTCTTC. Translated, it gives CASSLGLAGHYNEQFF.